This passage covers 10 T cell receptor beta chains from one sample sequenced in a study of blood T cells in healthy people across ages. A sample-barcoded 5' primer and a J-beta primer mix were used in a second PCR of about 6 to 11 cycles. TCRdb ran MiXCR on the 5' RACE reads and lists one entry per CDR3 protein. The sample consists of almost 800,000 distinct CDR3 sequences, about three fifths of them appearing once. The sequenced sample consisted of blood. Receptors were obtained from a man between 25 and 39 years old in good health.

The table lists this clonotype with a few counts. The chain has TRBV10-2 and TRBJ2-7; 9 bases agree with TRBD1. The V and J ends lost 6 bases and 1 base, in that order; junction bases with no gene match: 7. The CDR3 spans 15 residues. The germline CDR1 and CDR2 sequences are WSHSY and SAAADI. The CDR3 spells CASRTGQGGSYEQYF. As DNA, the CDR3 is TGCGCCAGCAGGACGGGACAGGGAGGGTCCTACGAGCAGTACTTC.

This chain joins TRBV12-3 or TRBV12-4 and TRBJ1-2; 9 positions agree with TRBD1. The CDR3 has 13 residues. Germline trimming cut 6 bases from V and 7 bases from J; bases unmatched to any gene: 6. CDR3 coding DNA: TGTGCCAGCAGCGACAGGGGGGTCGGTGGCTACACCTTC. Protein: CASSDRGVGGYTF.

The chain uses TRBV20-1 and TRBJ2-7, with a weak D call TRBD2 (5 bases). Germline V gives CDR1 DFQATT, CDR2 SNEGSKA (reference sequence). The V gene lost 2 bases and the J gene lost 3 bases, with 11 bases spanning the gap. The length of the CDR3 is 13 residues. The CDR3 protein is CSARYWSGYEQYF. CDR3 nucleotides: TGCAGTGCTAGATATTGGAGCGGCTACGAGCAGTACTTC.

The chain carries TRBV12-3 or TRBV12-4 and TRBJ1-5; possible D gene TRBD1, 5 bases. There are 15 residues in the CDR3. The V and J ends lost 3 bases and 9 bases respectively, with 18 bases between them. In DNA, the CDR3 is TGTGCCAGCAGTTTGGGTGAGGGGCTCCAGGGGCCCCAGCATTTT. It yields the protein CASSLGEGLQGPQHF.

This clonotype was observed a handful of times. This chain connects TRBV20-1 to TRBJ2-1, with D perhaps matching TRBD1 (6 bases). Germline assignment: CDR1 DFQATT and CDR2 SNEGSKA (reference sequence). V was shortened by 6 bases and J by 0 bases, with 15 bases between the two germline ends. This CDR3 comprises 15 residues. The CDR3 DNA is TGCAGTGCACACACCGGACAGAGCTCCTACAATGAGCAGTTCTTC. Translated: CSAHTGQSSYNEQFF.

This chain uses TRBV7-2 with TRBJ1-2; the D is unclear. Deletions cut 0 bases from V and 4 bases from J, with 12 bases between. Per the germline V gene, CDR1 is SGHTA and CDR2 is FQGNSA. This CDR3 has 15 residues. The CDR3 spells CASSLAVGLSYGYTF. The CDR3 DNA reads TGTGCCAGCAGCTTAGCCGTGGGTCTTAGCTATGGCTACACCTTC.

The CDR3 DNA reads as TGTGCCAGCAGTCCTCAGGGTTTACAAGAGACCCAGTACTTC. Protein sequence: CASSPQGLQETQYF. This chain connects TRBV12-3 or TRBV12-4 to TRBJ2-5; tentatively, D is TRBD1 (5 bases). V dropped 5 bases and J dropped 2 bases, with 12 bases sitting between them. This CDR3 spans 14 amino acids.

A word on this clonotype: One end of the junction does not line up with germline, which may come from a read error. The CDR3 region is CASSLDRAGNSSLHF. The CDR3, as DNA: TGTGCCAGCAGCTTAGACAGGGCCGGGAATTCATCCCTCCACTTT. The chain joins TRBV5-4 to TRBJ1-6; TRBD1 aligns across 7 bases. The CDR3 is 15 residues long. Germline loops: CDR1 SGHNT, CDR2 YYREEE (reference sequence).

The J gene is TRBJ1-5, the V gene TRBV20-1, with 9 nucleotides matching TRBD1. The CDR3 length is 17 residues. J gave up 3 bases and V 3 bases, and 12 bases lay outside the gene matches. From germline, CDR1 is DFQATT and CDR2 SNEGSKA (reference sequence). CDR3 DNA: TGCAGTGCTAGCGAAAACAGGGGGCTAGCGTCCAATCAGCCCCAGCATTTT. Translating gives CSASENRGLASNQPQHF.

The table lists this clonotype with a few counts. This chain uses TRBV7-8 with TRBJ1-2; no clear D gene. CDR3 length: 14 residues. Germline CDR1 and CDR2: SGHVS and FQNEAQ. Deletions cut 0 bases from V and 2 bases from J, with 7 bases between. Written as DNA, the CDR3 is TGTGCCAGCAGCTTAGCGCCACAGAACTATGGCTACACCTTC. This encodes CASSLAPQNYGYTF.